This entry lists 23 T cell receptor beta chains sequenced from one sample in a study of blood T cells in healthy people across ages. The second PCR ran roughly 7 to 11 cycles with a sample-barcoded 5' primer and J-beta primers. MiXCR, applied by TCRdb to the 5' RACE reads, yields one record per CDR3 protein. The data contain some 900,000 distinct CDR3 sequences, approximately 49% of them singletons. The source material was blood. The receptors originated from a man under 40 in good health.

This clonotype was seen just once. The rearrangement uses TRBV5-1 and TRBJ2-3, with unresolved D. In germline, CDR1 is SGHRS, CDR2 YFSETQ. The CDR3 has 14 amino acids. Trimming took 4 bases from V and 4 from J, leaving 13 bases between them. CDR3 in DNA: TGCGCCAGCAGCCCCAGAGGAAGGGCAGATACGCAGTATTTT. Translation: CASSPRGRADTQYF. The complete variable domain, with remaining parts taken from reference TRBV5-1 and TRBJ2-3, reads KAGVTQTPRYLIKTRGQQVTLSCSPISGHRSVSWYQQTPGQGLQFLFEYFSETQRNKGNFPGRFSGRQFSNSRSEMNVSTLELGDSALYLCASSPRGRADTQYFGPGTRLTVL.

In this sample, this clonotype turned up a few times. The genes are TRBV25-1 and TRBJ2-7; D might be TRBD2 (6 bases). V was cut by 3 bases and J by 3 bases, with 12 bases left in between. The CDR3 consists of 14 residues. Germline V CDR1 and CDR2: MGHDK, SYGVNS. CDR3 protein: CASSEASDFYEQYF. For the CDR3, the DNA is TGTGCCAGCAGTGAGGCTAGCGACTTCTACGAGCAGTACTTC.

CDR3 residues: CASSLSKEWANEQFF. CDR3 bases: TGTGCCAGCAGCTTAAGCAAGGAATGGGCCAATGAGCAGTTCTTC. This chain connects TRBV7-3 to TRBJ2-1, with D unclear. The V end was cut by 1 base, the J end by 6 bases, with 13 bases between. Germline CDR1 SGHTA, CDR2 FQGTGA. The CDR3 has 15 amino acids. Together with reference TRBV7-3 and TRBJ2-1, the CDR3 gives the full variable domain: GAGVSQTPSNKVTEKGKYVELRCDPISGHTALYWYRQSLGQGPEFLIYFQGTGAADDSGLPNDRFFAVRPEGSVSTLKIQRTERGDSAVYLCASSLSKEWANEQFFGPGTRLTVL.

On this clonotype itself: An end of the junction does not agree with germline; a read error may underlie this. V usage is TRBV7-2 and J usage is TRBJ1-2; 8 bases agree with TRBD1. Per germline, CDR1 SGHTA and CDR2 FQGNSA. This CDR3 spans 14 amino acids. The CDR3 here is CANSWGQAIYGYTF. The CDR3 region has the DNA TGTGCCAACAGCTGGGGACAGGCGATCTATGGCTACACCTTC.

At least ten counts were recorded for this clonotype. The chain uses TRBV27 and TRBJ2-7; D might be TRBD1 (7 bases). Germline values: CDR1 MNHEY, CDR2 SMNVEV (reference sequence). V lost 3 bases, J lost 0 bases, and 12 bases lay in between. The CDR3 is made up of 15 amino acids. CDR3 residues: CASSFSGGSSYEQYF. CDR3 coding DNA: TGTGCCAGCAGTTTCTCAGGGGGGAGCTCCTACGAGCAGTACTTC.

This sequence joins TRBV2 and TRBJ2-5; D may correspond to TRBD1 or TRBD2 (6 bases each). Per germline, CDR1 SNHLY and CDR2 FYNNEI. The V end was cut by 5 bases, the J end by 2 bases, with 18 bases between. The CDR3 covers 16 residues. CDR3 in DNA: TGTGCCAGCAGTACCGGCCTCGAGGGGGGACAAGAGACCCAGTACTTC. Its translation is CASSTGLEGGQETQYF.

For this clonotype: Relative to the germline gene, one junction end is altered; a read error may explain this. The chain recombines TRBV7-7 with TRBJ2-5, with TRBD1 matching 7 bases. CDR3 length: 14 amino acids. CDR1 SSHAT and CDR2 FNYEAQ come from the germline V gene (reference sequence). CDR3 bases: TGTGCTAGCAGCCCAAGTGGGACAGTAGAGACCCAGTACTTC. It yields the protein CASSPSGTVETQYF.

This clonotype was detected a few times. The rearrangement joins TRBV12-3 or TRBV12-4 to TRBJ2-3; a possible D gene is TRBD2 (6 bases). The CDR3 is 15 residues long. V was clipped by 2 bases and J by 2 bases, with 11 bases between them. CDR3 nucleotides: TGTGCCAGCAGTTTATGGACTACTTTCACAGATACGCAGTATTTT. Translated, it gives CASSLWTTFTDTQYF.

This CDR3 is CASSVPTYEQYF. The CDR3 DNA is TGTGCCAGCAGTGTCCCTACCTACGAGCAGTACTTC. The chain joins TRBV2 to TRBJ2-7; D is unclear. The CDR3 is 12 residues long. Germline V gene data show CDR1 as SNHLY and CDR2 as FYNNEI. V gave up 4 bases and J gave up 2 bases, with 6 bases separating them.

The chain links TRBV20-1 to TRBJ2-1, with D perhaps TRBD1 (6 bases). With 1 base removed from V and 9 bases from J, the gap between germline ends came to 19 bases. Germline assignment: CDR1 DFQATT and CDR2 SNEGSKA (reference sequence). This CDR3 contains 15 residues. The CDR3 nucleotides read TGCAGTGCTAGAGTGGGGGCAGGGAAGGTTGGTGAGCAGTTCTTC. Its translation is CSARVGAGKVGEQFF.

This chain uses TRBV20-1 with TRBJ1-1; the match to TRBD1 covers 7 bases. J was trimmed by 4 bases and V by 0 bases; bases with no gene match: 5. CDR1 and CDR2 (germline): DFQATT, SNEGSKA (reference sequence). The CDR3 has 14 residues. The CDR3 is CSARDDRVATEAFF. The CDR3 region has the DNA TGCAGTGCTAGAGACGACAGGGTGGCCACTGAAGCTTTCTTT.

This sequence joins TRBV27 and TRBJ2-5, with 11 bases identical to TRBD2. The DNA end is more similar to TRBJ2-7, so the J call may be wrong. Germline loops: CDR1 MNHEY, CDR2 SMNVEV (reference sequence). The CDR3 is 17 residues long. The CDR3 nucleotides are TGTGCCAGCAGTCCCTCTACCACTAGCGGGGGAAGGAACGAGCAGTACTTC. Translating gives CASSPSTTSGGRNEQYF.

This rearrangement joins TRBV4-1 to TRBJ2-3; TRBD2 aligns across 7 bases. V gave up 0 bases and J gave up 2 bases; unmatched junction bases: 17. The CDR3 loop spans 20 amino acids. The germline gives CDR1 MGHRA, CDR2 YSYEKL. CDR3 DNA sequence: TGCGCCAGCAGCCAAGACTACCCCTCGCCGCGGGGGAGATTCACAGATACGCAGTATTTT. Its protein is CASSQDYPSPRGRFTDTQYF.

The rearrangement joins TRBV15 to TRBJ2-5, with D possibly being TRBD2 (6 bases). The CDR3 runs to 15 residues. Per the germline V gene, CDR1 is LNHNV and CDR2 is YYDKDF (reference sequence). Trimming took off 0 bases at V and 5 bases at J, with 13 bases between the two ends. CDR3 sequence reads: CATSRDLLASETQYF. CDR3 bases: TGTGCCACCAGCAGAGATCTCCTAGCGTCGGAGACCCAGTACTTC.

The J gene is TRBJ2-5, the V gene TRBV6-2 or TRBV6-3; TRBD1 or TRBD2 may be the D gene (6 bases each). The DNA end is more similar to TRBJ2-7, so the J call may be wrong. The V gene's germline CDR1 is MNHEY and CDR2 SVGEGT. This CDR3 region has 14 residues. CDR3 in amino acids: CASREGGSYYEQYF. The CDR3 region has the DNA TGTGCCAGCAGGGAAGGGGGGTCCTACTACGAGCAGTACTTC.

The V gene is TRBV2, the J gene TRBJ1-4, with a weak D call TRBD1 (6 bases). Germline V gene data show CDR1 as SNHLY and CDR2 as FYNNEI. The germline V and J ends were trimmed by 6 bases and 5 bases, with 13 bases remaining between them. CDR3 length equals 14 residues. The CDR3 reads CASSADRSNEKLFF. CDR3 bases: TGTGCCAGCAGCGCCGACAGGAGCAATGAAAAACTGTTTTTT.

The chain combines TRBV12-3 or TRBV12-4 with TRBJ1-6; 9 positions match TRBD1. The ends lost 5 bases at V and 8 bases at J; junction bases unmatched: 1. CDR3 length equals 13 residues. CDR3 nucleotides: TGTGCCAGCAGTCGGGACAGGGATTCACCCCTCCACTTT. Protein sequence: CASSRDRDSPLHF.

The table lists this clonotype with a few counts. The V call is TRBV4-1, the J call TRBJ2-5; TRBD1 is a possible D gene (5 bases). The CDR3 spans 14 residues. V was cut by 3 bases and J by 4 bases, with 12 bases left in between. Germline CDR1 reads MGHRA; CDR2 reads YSYEKL. Written as DNA, the CDR3 is TGCGCCAGCAGCCATATCGACAGCAGAGAGACCCAGTACTTC. It codes for CASSHIDSRETQYF.

The V gene is TRBV20-1, the J gene TRBJ2-7; the D gene is possibly TRBD1 (5 bases). CDR3 length: 16 residues. The V end was cut by 0 bases, the J end by 0 bases, with 15 bases between. Germline lookup yields CDR1 DFQATT and CDR2 SNEGSKA (reference sequence). DNA of the CDR3: TGCAGTGCTAGAGATCTCAGGGTCCATCTCTCCTACGAGCAGTACTTC. Amino acid sequence: CSARDLRVHLSYEQYF.

This clonotype was counted between two and nine times. This chain uses TRBV29-1 with TRBJ2-7, with D perhaps matching TRBD2 (5 bases). The CDR3 is 15 residues long. Germline values: CDR1 SQVTM, CDR2 ANQGSEA. Trimming pared 1 base from V and 2 bases from J, leaving 15 bases between. CDR3 sequence (DNA): TGCAGCGTTGAAGGAGGGTCAGAAAAGCCCTACGAGCAGTACTTC. This translates into CSVEGGSEKPYEQYF.

The chain employs TRBV20-1 and TRBJ2-7; perhaps TRBD2 as D (5 bases). The CDR3 has 14 amino acids. V lost 3 bases and J lost 2, with 14 bases in between. The germline gives CDR1 DFQATT, CDR2 SNEGSKA (reference sequence). CDR3 loop: CSARRAGTTYEQYF. For the CDR3, the DNA is TGCAGTGCTAGGAGGGCAGGTACGACCTACGAGCAGTACTTC.

The chain uses TRBV7-2 and TRBJ1-3, with D unresolved. V was trimmed by 1 base and J by 2 bases, leaving 6 bases between them. The length of the CDR3 is 14 residues. Per germline, CDR1 SGHTA and CDR2 FQGNSA. The CDR3 sequence: CASSLGVAGNTIYF. CDR3 nucleotide sequence: TGTGCCAGCAGCTTAGGGGTGGCTGGAAACACCATATATTTT.

This clonotype appeared a few times. The CDR3 DNA sequence: TGTGCCAGCAGCCCGTATCCCTCCGGGACAGGTAGCTCCTACGAGCAGTACTTC. It is translated as CASSPYPSGTGSSYEQYF. The rearrangement joins TRBV7-2 to TRBJ2-7, with 8 bases matching TRBD1. Germline V gives CDR1 SGHTA, CDR2 FQGNSA. V was pared by 5 bases and J by 0 bases, with 15 bases of the junction left unmatched. The CDR3 runs 18 residues.